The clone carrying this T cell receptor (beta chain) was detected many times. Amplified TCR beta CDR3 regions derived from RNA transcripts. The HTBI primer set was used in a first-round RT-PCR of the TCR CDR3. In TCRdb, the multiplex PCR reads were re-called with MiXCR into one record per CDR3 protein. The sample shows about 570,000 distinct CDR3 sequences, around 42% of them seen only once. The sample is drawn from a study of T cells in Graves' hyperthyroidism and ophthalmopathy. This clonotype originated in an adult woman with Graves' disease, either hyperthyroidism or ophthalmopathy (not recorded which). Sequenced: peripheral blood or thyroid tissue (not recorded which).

CDR3 nucleotide sequence: TGTGCCAGCAGTTTAGGACAGCTCCGCACAGATACGCAGTATTTT. Translated: CASSLGQLRTDTQYF. V is TRBV12-3 or TRBV12-4 and J is TRBJ2-3; perhaps TRBD1 as D (5 bases). This CDR3 region has 15 residues. V lost 1 base to trimming and J lost 1 base, with 9 bases between them.